The 7 T cell receptor beta chains below were found in one sample sequenced in a study of response to subunit inactivated influenza vaccine. TCRdb re-analysed the RT-PCR reads in MiXCR, keeping a single row per CDR3 protein. The table shows fewer than 250,000 distinct CDR3 sequences, with roughly an eighth occurring only once. The sample in question was CD8+ T cells sorted from PBMCs, obtained approximately 5 days after vaccination. The receptors were sampled from a man aged 45 to 65 who received an inactivated influenza vaccine.

In its sample, this clonotype was seen many times. The rearrangement joins TRBV10-3 to TRBJ1-1; 10 bases line up with TRBD1. Germline CDR1 is ENHRY and CDR2 is SYGVKD. The CDR3 runs to 15 residues. Trimming at V came to 3 bases and at J to 1 base, leaving 2 bases not matched to a gene. The DNA for the CDR3 is TGTGCCATCAGTGAACGGGACAGGGGGAACACTGAAGCTTTCTTT. Protein product: CAISERDRGNTEAFF.

The genes are TRBV4-3 and TRBJ1-2, with TRBD1 matching over 9 bases. Trimming took 4 bases from V and 5 from J; bases not matched to a gene: 5. The length of the CDR3 is 14 residues. Germline CDR1 reads LGHNA; CDR2 reads YSLEER. CDR3: CASSPGTGNYGYTF. The CDR3 nucleotides are TGCGCCAGCAGCCCGGGGACAGGGAATTATGGCTACACCTTC.

This clonotype was seen a handful of times. The chain links TRBV4-3 to TRBJ2-1; a weak D match, TRBD2 (5 bases). V was pared by 1 base and J by 8 bases, with 15 bases between. Looked up from germline, CDR1 is LGHNA and CDR2 is YSLEER. The CDR3 sequence is 15 residues long. The DNA for the CDR3 is TGCGCCAGCAGCCAAGCGCTACGGGGTTCCGATGAGCAGTTCTTC. Protein: CASSQALRGSDEQFF.

The chain carries TRBV3-1 and TRBJ2-3; D uncertain. Germline lookup yields CDR1 LGHDT and CDR2 YNNKEL (reference sequence). V was cut by 0 bases and J by 1 base, with 8 bases left in between. This CDR3 has 15 amino acids. The CDR3 is CASSQEMGRTDTQYF. In DNA, the CDR3 is TGTGCCAGCAGCCAAGAGATGGGTCGCACAGATACGCAGTATTTT.

This clonotype was detected a few times. The rearrangement links TRBV5-5 to TRBJ2-2, with D perhaps assigned TRBD1 or TRBD2 (5 bases each). The V and J ends lost 2 bases and 3 bases respectively, with 11 bases between them. Germline V CDR1 and CDR2: SGHKS, YYEKEE (reference sequence). The CDR3 length is 15 residues. CDR3 sequence: CASSFEGPYTGELFF. The DNA of the CDR3 is TGTGCCAGCAGCTTCGAGGGGCCCTACACCGGGGAGCTGTTTTTT.

This chain uses TRBV2 with TRBJ1-5, with D perhaps matching TRBD1 (5 bases). Germline V gene lookup returns CDR1 SNHLY and CDR2 FYNNEI. Trimming removed 3 bases from V and 8 bases from J, with 29 bases in between. The CDR3 has 19 residues. This CDR3 is CASSDRWRRSGPGWKPQHF. The CDR3 bases are TGTGCCAGCAGTGACAGGTGGCGGCGGTCGGGTCCAGGGTGGAAGCCCCAGCATTTT.

This clonotype showed up just a few times. This rearrangement joins TRBV4-3 to TRBJ2-1; TRBD1 matches 9 bases. The V segment lost 3 bases and the J segment 8 bases; nucleotides outside the gene matches: 14. CDR3 length equals 17 residues. Germline CDR1 reads LGHNA; CDR2 reads YSLEER. The CDR3 protein is CASSHESGTGFFDEQFF. CDR3 nucleotide sequence: TGCGCCAGCAGCCACGAATCCGGGACAGGGTTTTTCGATGAGCAGTTCTTC.